This paragraph covers one TCR beta chain sequence. This sample is drawn from a study of T cell responses to AZD1222 COVID-19 vaccine. Measured with immunoSEQ multiplex PCR; TCRdb has only the in-frame clones, and not every one. The table includes approximately 100,000 clones, approximately 96% detected once. Germline V CDR1 and CDR2: LGHDT, YNNKEL (reference sequence). The CDR3 runs 15 residues. The V and J ends lost 5 bases and 3 bases, in that order; junction bases with no gene match: 9. The chain joins TRBV3-1 (or the pseudogene TRBV3-2) to TRBJ1-2; 7 bases map to TRBD1. The origin of this receptor is an adult in good health. Sequences were derived from peripheral blood, sampled on day 0 of AZD1222 vaccination. The CDR3 protein is CASSSDYRGDYGYTF. CDR3 coding DNA: TGTGCCAGCAGCTCGGACTACAGGGGAGACTATGGCTACACCTTC.